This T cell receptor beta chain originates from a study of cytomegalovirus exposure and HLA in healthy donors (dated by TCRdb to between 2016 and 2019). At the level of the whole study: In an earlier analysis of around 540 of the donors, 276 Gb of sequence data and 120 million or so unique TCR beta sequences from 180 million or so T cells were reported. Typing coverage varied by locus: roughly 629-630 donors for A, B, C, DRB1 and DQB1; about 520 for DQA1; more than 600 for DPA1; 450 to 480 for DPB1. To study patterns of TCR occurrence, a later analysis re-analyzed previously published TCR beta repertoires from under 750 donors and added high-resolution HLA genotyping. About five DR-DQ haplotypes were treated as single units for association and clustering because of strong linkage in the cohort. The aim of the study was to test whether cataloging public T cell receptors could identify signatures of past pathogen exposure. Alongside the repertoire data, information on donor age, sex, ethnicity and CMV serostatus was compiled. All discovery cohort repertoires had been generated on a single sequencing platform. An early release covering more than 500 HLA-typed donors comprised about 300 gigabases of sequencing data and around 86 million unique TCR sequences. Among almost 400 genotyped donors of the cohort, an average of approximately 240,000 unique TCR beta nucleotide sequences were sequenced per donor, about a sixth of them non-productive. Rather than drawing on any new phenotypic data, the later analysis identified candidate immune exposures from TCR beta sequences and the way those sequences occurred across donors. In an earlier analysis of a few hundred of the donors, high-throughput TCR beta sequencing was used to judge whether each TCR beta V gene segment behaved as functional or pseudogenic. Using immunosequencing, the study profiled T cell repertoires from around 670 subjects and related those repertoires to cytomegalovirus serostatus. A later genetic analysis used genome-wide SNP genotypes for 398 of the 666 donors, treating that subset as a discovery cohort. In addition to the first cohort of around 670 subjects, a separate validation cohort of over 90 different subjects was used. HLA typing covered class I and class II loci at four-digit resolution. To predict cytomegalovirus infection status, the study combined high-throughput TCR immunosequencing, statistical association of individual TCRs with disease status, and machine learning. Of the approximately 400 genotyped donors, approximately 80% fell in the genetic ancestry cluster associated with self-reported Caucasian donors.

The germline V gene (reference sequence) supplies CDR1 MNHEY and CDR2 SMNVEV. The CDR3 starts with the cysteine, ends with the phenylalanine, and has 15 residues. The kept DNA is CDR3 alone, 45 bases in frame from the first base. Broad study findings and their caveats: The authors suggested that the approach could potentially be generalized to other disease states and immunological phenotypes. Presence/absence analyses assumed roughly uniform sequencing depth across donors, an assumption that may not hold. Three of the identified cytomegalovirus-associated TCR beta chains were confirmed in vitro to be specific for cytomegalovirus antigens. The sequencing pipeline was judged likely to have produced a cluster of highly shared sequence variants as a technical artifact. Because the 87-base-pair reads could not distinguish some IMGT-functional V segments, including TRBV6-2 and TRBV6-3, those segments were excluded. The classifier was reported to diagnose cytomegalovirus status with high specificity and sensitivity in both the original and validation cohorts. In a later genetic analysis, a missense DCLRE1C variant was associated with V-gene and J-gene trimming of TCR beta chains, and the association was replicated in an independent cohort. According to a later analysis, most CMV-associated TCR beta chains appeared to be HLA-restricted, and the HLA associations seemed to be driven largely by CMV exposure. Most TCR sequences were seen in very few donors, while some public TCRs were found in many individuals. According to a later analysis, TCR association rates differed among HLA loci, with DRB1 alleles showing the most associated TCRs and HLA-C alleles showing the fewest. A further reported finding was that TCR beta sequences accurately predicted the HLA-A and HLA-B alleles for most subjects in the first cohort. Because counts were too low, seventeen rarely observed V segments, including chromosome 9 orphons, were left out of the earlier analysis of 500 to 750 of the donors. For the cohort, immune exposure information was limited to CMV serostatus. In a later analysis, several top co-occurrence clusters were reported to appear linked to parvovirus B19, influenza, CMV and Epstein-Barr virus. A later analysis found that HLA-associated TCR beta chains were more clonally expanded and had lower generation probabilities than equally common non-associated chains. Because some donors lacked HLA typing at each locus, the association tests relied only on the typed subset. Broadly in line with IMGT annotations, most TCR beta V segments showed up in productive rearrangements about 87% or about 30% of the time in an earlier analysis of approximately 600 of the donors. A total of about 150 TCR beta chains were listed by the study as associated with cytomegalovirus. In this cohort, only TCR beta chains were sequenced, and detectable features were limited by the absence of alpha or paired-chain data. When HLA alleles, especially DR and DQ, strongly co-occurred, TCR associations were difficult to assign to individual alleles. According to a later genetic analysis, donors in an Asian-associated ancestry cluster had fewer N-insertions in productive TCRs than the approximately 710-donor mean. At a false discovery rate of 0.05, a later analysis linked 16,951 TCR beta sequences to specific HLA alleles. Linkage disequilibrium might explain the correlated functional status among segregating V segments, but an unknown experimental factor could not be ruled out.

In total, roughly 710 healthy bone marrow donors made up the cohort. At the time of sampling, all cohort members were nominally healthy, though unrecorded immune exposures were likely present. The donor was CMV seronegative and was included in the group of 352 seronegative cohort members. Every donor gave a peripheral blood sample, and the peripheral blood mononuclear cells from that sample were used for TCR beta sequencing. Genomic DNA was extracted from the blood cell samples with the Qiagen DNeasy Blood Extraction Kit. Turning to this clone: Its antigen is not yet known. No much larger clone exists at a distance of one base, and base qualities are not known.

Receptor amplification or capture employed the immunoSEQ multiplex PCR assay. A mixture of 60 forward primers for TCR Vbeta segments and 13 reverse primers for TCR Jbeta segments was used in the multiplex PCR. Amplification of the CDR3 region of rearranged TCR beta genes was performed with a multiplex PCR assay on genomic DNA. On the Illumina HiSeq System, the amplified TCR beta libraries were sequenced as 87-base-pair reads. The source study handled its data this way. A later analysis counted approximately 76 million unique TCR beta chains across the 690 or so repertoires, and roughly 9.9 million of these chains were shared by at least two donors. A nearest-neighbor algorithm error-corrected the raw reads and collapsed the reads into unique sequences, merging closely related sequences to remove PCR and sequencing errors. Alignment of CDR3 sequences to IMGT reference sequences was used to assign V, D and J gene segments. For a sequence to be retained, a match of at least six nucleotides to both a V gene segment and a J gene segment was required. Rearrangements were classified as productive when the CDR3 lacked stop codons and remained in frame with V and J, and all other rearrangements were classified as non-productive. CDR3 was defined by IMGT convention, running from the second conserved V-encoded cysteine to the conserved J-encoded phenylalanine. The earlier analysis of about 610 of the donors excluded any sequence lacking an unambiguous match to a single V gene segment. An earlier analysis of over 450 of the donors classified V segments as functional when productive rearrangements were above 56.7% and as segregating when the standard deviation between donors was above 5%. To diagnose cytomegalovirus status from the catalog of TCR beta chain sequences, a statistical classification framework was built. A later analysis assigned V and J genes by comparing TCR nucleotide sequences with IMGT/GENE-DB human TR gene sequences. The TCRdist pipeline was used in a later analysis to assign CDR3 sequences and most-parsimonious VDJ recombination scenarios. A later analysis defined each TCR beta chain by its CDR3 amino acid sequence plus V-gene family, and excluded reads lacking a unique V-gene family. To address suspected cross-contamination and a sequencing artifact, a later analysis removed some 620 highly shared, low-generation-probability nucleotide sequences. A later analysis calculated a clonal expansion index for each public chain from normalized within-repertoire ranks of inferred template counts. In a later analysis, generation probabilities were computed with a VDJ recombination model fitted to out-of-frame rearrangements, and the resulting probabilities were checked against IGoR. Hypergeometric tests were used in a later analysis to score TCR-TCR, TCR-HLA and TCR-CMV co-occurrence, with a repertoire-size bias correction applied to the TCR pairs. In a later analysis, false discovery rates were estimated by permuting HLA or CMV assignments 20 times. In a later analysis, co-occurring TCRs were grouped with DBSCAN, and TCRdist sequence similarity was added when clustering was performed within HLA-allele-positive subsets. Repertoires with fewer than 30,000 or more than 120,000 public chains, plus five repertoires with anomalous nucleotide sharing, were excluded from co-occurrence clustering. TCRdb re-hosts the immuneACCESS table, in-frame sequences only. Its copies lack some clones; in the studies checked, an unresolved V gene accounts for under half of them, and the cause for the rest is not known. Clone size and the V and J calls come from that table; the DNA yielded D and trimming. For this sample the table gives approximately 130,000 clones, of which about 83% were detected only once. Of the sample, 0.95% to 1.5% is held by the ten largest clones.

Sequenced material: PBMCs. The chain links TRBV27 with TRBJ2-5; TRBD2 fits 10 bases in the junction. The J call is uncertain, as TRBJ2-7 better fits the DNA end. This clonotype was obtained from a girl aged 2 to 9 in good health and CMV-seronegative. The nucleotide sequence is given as TGTGCCAGCACCACTAGCGGGGCGAGCTCCTACGAGCAGTACTTC. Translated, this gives CASTTSGASSYEQYF.